This T cell receptor (beta chain) comes out of a study of blood T cell repertoires in COVID-19. Germline loops: CDR1 SGDLS, CDR2 YYNGEE. The V and J ends lost 5 bases and 9 bases, in that order; junction bases with no gene match: 13. The CDR3 is made up of 14 amino acids. This table comes from immunoSEQ multiplex PCR, and its TCRdb copy is limited to in-frame clones, with some not included. The sample has around 200,000 clones, around nine tenths seen once; the top ten hold around 0.88%. The gene calls are TRBV9 and TRBJ2-5, with 7 positions matching TRBD2. The sample taken for sequencing was peripheral blood. The TCR sequence derives from a woman aged 18-29 years who had recovered from COVID-19. CDR3: CASSTSSAGVAQYF. As DNA, the CDR3 is TGTGCCAGCAGTACTAGTTCCGCGGGGGTGGCCCAGTACTTC.